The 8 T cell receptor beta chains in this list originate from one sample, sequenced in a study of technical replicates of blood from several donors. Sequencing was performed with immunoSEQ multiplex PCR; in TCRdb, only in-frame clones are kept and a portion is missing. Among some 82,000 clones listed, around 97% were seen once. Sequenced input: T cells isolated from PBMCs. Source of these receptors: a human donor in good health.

The CDR3, as DNA: TGTGCCACGATGAGGGGCCCGGGGGGTGGCTACACCTTC. Its protein is CATMRGPGGGYTF. This rearrangement joins TRBV19 to TRBJ1-2; TRBD1 might be the D (5 bases). Per germline, CDR1 LNHDA and CDR2 SQIVND (reference sequence). The CDR3 is 13 residues long. V was pared by 10 bases and J by 7 bases, with 19 bases between.

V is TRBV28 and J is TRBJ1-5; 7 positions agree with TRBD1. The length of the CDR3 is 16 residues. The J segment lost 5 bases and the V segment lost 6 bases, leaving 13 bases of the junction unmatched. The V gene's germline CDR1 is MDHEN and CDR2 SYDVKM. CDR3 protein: CASRRPGQLFYQPQHF. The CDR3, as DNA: TGTGCCAGCAGGAGACCGGGACAGCTTTTTTATCAGCCCCAGCATTTT.

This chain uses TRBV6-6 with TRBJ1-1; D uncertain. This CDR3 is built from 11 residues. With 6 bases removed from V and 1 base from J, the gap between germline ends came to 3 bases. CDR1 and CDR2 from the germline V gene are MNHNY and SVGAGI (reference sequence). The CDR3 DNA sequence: TGTGCCAGCAGACAGAACACTGAAGCTTTCTTT. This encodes CASRQNTEAFF.

The CDR3 DNA reads TGTGCCAGCAGCTTAGGTAGGGGTATAAGCACAGATACGCAGTATTTT. Residues: CASSLGRGISTDTQYF. This chain joins TRBV11-2 and TRBJ2-3, with D tentatively TRBD1 (5 bases). The germline V gene encodes CDR1 SGHAT and CDR2 FQNNGV. This CDR3 has 16 residues. V was pared by 1 base and J by 0 bases, with 11 bases between.

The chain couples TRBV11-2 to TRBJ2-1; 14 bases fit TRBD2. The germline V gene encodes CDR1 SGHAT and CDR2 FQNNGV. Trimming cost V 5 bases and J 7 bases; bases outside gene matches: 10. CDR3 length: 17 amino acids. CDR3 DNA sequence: TGTGCCAGCAGCCTCCGACTAGCGGGAGGGGCGGATAATGAGCAGTTCTTC. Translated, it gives CASSLRLAGGADNEQFF.

This chain's CDR3 is CASSVVLGGNEQFF. The DNA of the CDR3 is TGTGCCAGCAGCGTAGTCTTGGGAGGGAATGAGCAGTTCTTC. The chain combines TRBV9 with TRBJ2-1; 7 bases agree with TRBD2. The germline gives CDR1 SGDLS, CDR2 YYNGEE. The CDR3 runs to 14 residues. V lost 0 bases and J lost 7; bases outside the gene matches: 4.

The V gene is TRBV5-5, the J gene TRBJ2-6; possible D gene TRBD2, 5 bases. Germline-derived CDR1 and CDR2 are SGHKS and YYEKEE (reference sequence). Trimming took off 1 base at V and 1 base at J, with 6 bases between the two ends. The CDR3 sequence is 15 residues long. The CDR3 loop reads CASSLRGSGANVLTF. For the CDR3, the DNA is TGTGCCAGCAGCTTGAGAGGGTCTGGGGCCAACGTCCTGACTTTC.

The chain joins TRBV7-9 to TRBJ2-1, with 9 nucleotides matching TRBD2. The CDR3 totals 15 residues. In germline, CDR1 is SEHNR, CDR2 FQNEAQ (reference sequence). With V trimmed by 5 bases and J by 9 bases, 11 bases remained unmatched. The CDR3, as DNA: TGTGCCAGCAGCCCGGCGGGAGGGCGAGGAGGTGAGCAGTTCTTC. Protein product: CASSPAGGRGGEQFF.